This T cell receptor (beta chain) was captured by sequencing in a study of cytomegalovirus exposure and HLA in healthy donors. The study's findings and limits: Associated with HLA alleles at 0.05 false discovery rate in a later analysis were about 17,000 TCR beta sequences. Other equally common chains were less clonally expanded than HLA-associated TCR beta chains, a later analysis showed. The study labeled approximately 150 TCR beta chains cytomegalovirus-associated.

PCR primers comprised 60 Vbeta and 13 Jbeta primers. Sequenced by immunoSEQ multiplex PCR; TCRdb stores in-frame clones only, minus some. Among around 50,000 clones, around three quarters were seen once, and the ten largest hold 7% to 10%. This CDR3 has 16 residues. V was clipped by 5 bases and J by 0 bases, with 14 bases between them. Germline-derived CDR1 and CDR2 are PRHDT and FYEKMQ (reference sequence). About this clone itself: Its specificity is unknown.

The receptor was derived from a man younger than 45 in good health and CMV-seropositive. V usage is TRBV13 and J usage is TRBJ1-5; D might be TRBD1 (6 bases). The sequencing input was PBMCs. The CDR3 coding sequence is TGTGCCAGCAGCCAAGGACAGAGTTATAGCAATCAGCCCCAGCATTTT. Protein: CASSQGQSYSNQPQHF. The whole variable domain, remainder taken from reference TRBV13 and TRBJ1-5, is AAGVIQSPRHLIKEKRETATLKCYPIPRHDTVYWYQQGPGQDPQFLISFYEKMQSDKGSIPDRFSAQQFSDYHSELNMSSLELGDSALYFCASSQGQSYSNQPQHFGDGTRLSIL.